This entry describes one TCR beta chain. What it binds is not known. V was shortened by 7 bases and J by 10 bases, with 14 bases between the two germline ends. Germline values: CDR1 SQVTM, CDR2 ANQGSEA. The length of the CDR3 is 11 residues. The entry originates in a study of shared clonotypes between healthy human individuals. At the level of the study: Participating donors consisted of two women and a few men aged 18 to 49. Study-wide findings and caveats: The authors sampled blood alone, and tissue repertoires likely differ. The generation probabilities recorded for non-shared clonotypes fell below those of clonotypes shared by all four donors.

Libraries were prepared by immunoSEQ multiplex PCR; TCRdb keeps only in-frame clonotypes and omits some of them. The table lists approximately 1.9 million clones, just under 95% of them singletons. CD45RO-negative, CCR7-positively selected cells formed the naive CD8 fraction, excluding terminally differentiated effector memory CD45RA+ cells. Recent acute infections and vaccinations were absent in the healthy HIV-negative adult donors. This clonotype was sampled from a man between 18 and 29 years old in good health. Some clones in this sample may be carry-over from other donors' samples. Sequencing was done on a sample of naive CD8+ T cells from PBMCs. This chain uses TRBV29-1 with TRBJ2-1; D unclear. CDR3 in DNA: TGCAGCGGGCGATCTATGTACGAGCAGTTCTTC. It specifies CSGRSMYEQFF.